Below are 28 T cell receptor beta chains sequenced from a single sample in a study of spatial heterogeneity in lung cancer (dated by TCRdb to the late 2010s). The time point label of this sample denotes: sample taken at primary tumor resection. The paper's findings and limits, for the study overall: The tumor nonsynonymous mutation count correlated with the number of expanded intratumoral alpha and beta TCRs.

Library prep was done by 5' RACE. Sequenced using a NextSeq 500. TCRdb passed the public sequencing reads through fastp at Q25 and MiXCR, retaining productive beta sequences. When rows share a CDR3 protein, they turn into one entry using the most common DNA and genes. The sample includes roughly 18,000 distinct CDR3 sequences, with around 6% observed a single time. Of the sample, 10% is held by the ten largest clones. These TCRs are of unknown antigen specificity. This specimen consisted of lung tumor tissue, obtained at surgery. The receptors come from a female donor with early-stage non-small cell lung cancer.

Relative to its sample, this clonotype is medium-sized. The chain has TRBV5-1 and TRBJ1-2, with 7 bases that match TRBD1. Germline loops: CDR1 SGHRS, CDR2 YFSETQ. V lost 2 bases, J lost 5 bases, and 6 bases stayed unmatched. The CDR3 spans 14 residues. DNA for the CDR3: TGCGCCAGCAGCTTAACCGGGACAGAGTATGGCTACACCTTC. This sequence encodes CASSLTGTEYGYTF. Using reference TRBV5-1 and TRBJ1-2 for the parts outside the CDR3, the full variable domain is KAGVTQTPRYLIKTRGQQVTLSCSPISGHRSVSWYQQTPGQGLQFLFEYFSETQRNKGNFPGRFSGRQFSNSRSEMNVSTLELGDSALYLCASSLTGTEYGYTFGSGTRLTVV.

The sample holds many counts of this clonotype. The chain recombines TRBV28 with TRBJ2-5; D unresolved. The CDR3 length is 10 residues. The germline V gene encodes CDR1 MDHEN and CDR2 SYDVKM. Trimming shortened V by 10 bases and J by 5 bases, and 8 bases separated the two germline ends. DNA of the CDR3: TGTGCCACCCTCTTGGAGACCCAGTACTTC. Its protein is CATLLETQYF.

This clonotype came up a few times. V usage is TRBV7-2 and J usage is TRBJ2-3; D is uncertain. Trimming stripped 2 bases from V and 6 bases from J, with 6 bases between. Germline V gene sequence: CDR1 SGHTA, CDR2 FQGNSA. The CDR3 totals 12 residues. The CDR3 nucleotides are TGTGCCAGCAGCTTAAATTCTGATACGCAGTATTTT. It yields the protein CASSLNSDTQYF.

This clonotype has a count of ten or more. V usage is TRBV5-1 and J usage is TRBJ2-1, with 14 nucleotides matching TRBD2. The length of the CDR3 is 15 residues. Per germline, CDR1 SGHRS and CDR2 YFSETQ. Trimming at V came to 4 bases and at J to 9 bases, leaving 6 bases not matched to a gene. Here the CDR3 reads CASSAGLAGVGEQFF. DNA for the CDR3: TGCGCCAGCAGCGCGGGACTAGCGGGAGTAGGTGAGCAGTTCTTC.

This clonotype was observed at least ten times. The V and J genes are TRBV24-1 and TRBJ1-4; D uncertain. The CDR3 covers 13 residues. The V end was cut by 7 bases, the J end by 0 bases, with 5 bases between. From germline, CDR1 is KGHDR and CDR2 SFDVKD. The CDR3 reads CATRNATNEKLFF. The CDR3 coding sequence is TGTGCCACCAGGAATGCAACTAATGAAAAACTGTTTTTT.

This clonotype was counted many times. V is TRBV2 and J is TRBJ2-6, with D possibly being TRBD2 (5 bases). Per germline, CDR1 SNHLY and CDR2 FYNNEI. The CDR3 runs to 15 residues. Trimming removed 4 bases from V and 1 base from J, with 8 bases in between. The CDR3 here is CASSVGGSGANVLTF. The CDR3 bases are TGTGCCAGCAGTGTGGGCGGGTCTGGGGCCAACGTCCTGACTTTC.

At least ten counts were recorded for this clonotype. A clone one base away is much larger, so this may be a read error. This chain connects TRBV3-1 to TRBJ2-1; D possibly corresponds to TRBD2 (6 bases). In germline, CDR1 is LGHDT, CDR2 YNNKEL (reference sequence). Trimming took 2 bases from V and 9 from J, leaving 17 bases between them. This CDR3 is 15 amino acids long. CDR3 DNA sequence: TGTGCCAGCAGCCAACCGATGACTAGAATTGGTGAGCAGTTCTTC. It specifies CASSQPMTRIGEQFF.

In its sample, this clonotype was seen many times. The J gene is TRBJ2-1, the V gene TRBV10-3, with D possibly matching TRBD2 (6 bases). V lost 6 bases to trimming and J lost 4 bases, with 10 bases between them. There are 13 residues in the CDR3. Germline loops: CDR1 ENHRY, CDR2 SYGVKD. CDR3 loop: CAISGSWYNEQFF. Here the CDR3 DNA reads TGTGCCATCAGCGGGAGTTGGTACAATGAGCAGTTCTTC.

This clonotype occurred many times. The chain links TRBV12-3 or TRBV12-4 to TRBJ1-1; D may be TRBD1 (6 bases). The CDR3 is 15 residues long. The germline V and J ends were trimmed by 6 bases and 7 bases, with 21 bases remaining between them. The CDR3: CASSRRQGSENEAFF. The CDR3 bases are TGTGCCAGCAGCCGACGCCAGGGGAGCGAAAATGAAGCTTTCTTT.

The rearrangement links TRBV5-1 to TRBJ2-1, with D perhaps matching TRBD2 (6 bases). V lost 4 bases, J lost 5 bases, and 19 bases lay in between. The CDR3 extends over 16 amino acids. CDR1 and CDR2 (germline): SGHRS, YFSETQ. DNA for the CDR3: TGCGCCAGCAGCCCCGCCCCGGGGGTTCCTAACAATGAGCAGTTCTTC. This gives the protein CASSPAPGVPNNEQFF.

This clonotype was counted at least ten times. The J gene is TRBJ2-3, the V gene TRBV9; 9 bases fit TRBD2. The CDR3 is 16 amino acids. The germline CDR1 and CDR2 sequences are SGDLS and YYNGEE. Losses at the gene ends were 0 bases for V and 4 bases for J; bases not matched to a gene: 6. CDR3 bases: TGTGCCAGCAGCGTAGGCAATAGCGGGAGCGCAGATACGCAGTATTTT. Translated: CASSVGNSGSADTQYF.

This clonotype was seen many times. This sequence joins TRBV7-9 and TRBJ2-1; 11 bases agree with TRBD2. The CDR3 is made up of 15 amino acids. The V and J ends lost 5 bases and 2 bases, in that order; junction bases with no gene match: 2. The germline gives CDR1 SEHNR, CDR2 FQNEAQ (reference sequence). This CDR3 is CASSRTSGPYNEQFF. In nucleotides, the CDR3 is TGTGCCAGCAGCCGGACTAGCGGGCCCTACAATGAGCAGTTCTTC. The whole variable domain, remainder taken from reference TRBV7-9 and TRBJ2-1, is DTGVSQNPRHKITKRGQNVTFRCDPISEHNRLYWYRQTLGQGPEFLTYFQNEAQLEKSRLLSDRFSAERPKGSFSTLEIQRTEQGDSAMYLCASSRTSGPYNEQFFGPGTRLTVL.

Ten or more counts support this clonotype. This sequence joins TRBV3-1 and TRBJ2-2; D is ambiguous. The V end was cut by 4 bases, the J end by 5 bases, with 5 bases between. CDR1 and CDR2 from the germline V gene are LGHDT and YNNKEL (reference sequence). CDR3 length: 12 amino acids. CDR3 amino acids: CASSLTTGELFF. The CDR3 region has the DNA TGTGCCAGCAGCCTGACAACCGGGGAGCTGTTTTTT.

Ten or more counts support this clonotype. The chain carries TRBV3-1 and TRBJ2-3, with D uncertain. The CDR3 covers 16 residues. The germline CDR1 and CDR2 sequences are LGHDT and YNNKEL (reference sequence). With 0 bases removed from V and 4 bases from J, the gap between germline ends came to 14 bases. CDR3 nucleotide sequence: TGTGCCAGCAGCCAAGATTCTACCCCGGTCGCAGATACGCAGTATTTT. As protein: CASSQDSTPVADTQYF.

This clonotype was recorded many times. This rearrangement joins TRBV5-1 to TRBJ2-2; maybe TRBD2 (6 bases). Germline lookup yields CDR1 SGHRS and CDR2 YFSETQ. The CDR3 spans 16 residues. V was trimmed by 0 bases and J by 5 bases, leaving 14 bases between them. CDR3 in DNA: TGCGCCAGCAGCTTGGCGGGACTGAAAATGACCGGGGAGCTGTTTTTT. Translation gives CASSLAGLKMTGELFF.

This clonotype was recorded at least ten times. The J gene is TRBJ2-1, the V gene TRBV29-1; 9 nucleotides line up with TRBD1. The V gene's germline CDR1 is SQVTM and CDR2 ANQGSEA. With V trimmed by 5 bases and J by 4 bases, 9 bases remained unmatched. The CDR3 has 15 amino acids. The CDR3 DNA reads TGCAGCGTTCAAAATGACAGGGGGAGTTACAATGAGCAGTTCTTC. Its protein is CSVQNDRGSYNEQFF.

This clonotype occurred a few times. The chain carries TRBV5-1 and TRBJ1-4; 9 nucleotides line up with TRBD1. V was clipped by 4 bases and J by 6 bases; unmatched bases: 4. The CDR3 spans 14 residues. Germline CDR1 reads SGHRS; CDR2 reads YFSETQ. In DNA form, the CDR3 reads TGCGCCAGCAGCCCGGGACAGGGAGATGAAAAACTGTTTTTT. This gives the protein CASSPGQGDEKLFF.

There are a few counts of this clonotype. The V gene is TRBV9, the J gene TRBJ2-7; D possibly corresponds to TRBD2 (6 bases). The CDR3 spans 14 residues. Germline CDR1 is SGDLS and CDR2 is YYNGEE. The V end was cut by 4 bases, the J end by 3 bases, with 14 bases between. CDR3 region: CASSPTPEGYEQYF. As DNA, the CDR3 is TGTGCCAGCAGCCCGACTCCGGAGGGCTACGAGCAGTACTTC.

This clonotype was detected many times. The rearrangement links TRBV19 to TRBJ2-1; the D gene is possibly TRBD2 (6 bases). Per the germline V gene, CDR1 is LNHDA and CDR2 is SQIVND (reference sequence). V gave up 6 bases and J gave up 12 bases, with 24 bases separating them. The CDR3 extends over 15 amino acids. This CDR3 reads CASSPLGGTTLSQFF. CDR3 nucleotide sequence: TGTGCCAGTAGCCCCTTGGGCGGGACGACCCTATCGCAGTTCTTC.

This clonotype was counted only a few times. The chain uses TRBV5-6 and TRBJ2-7; D is unresolved. Germline assignment: CDR1 SGHDT and CDR2 YYEEEE. The V end lost 7 bases, the J end lost 0 bases, and 17 bases lay between the germline ends. The length of the CDR3 is 15 residues. The CDR3 nucleotides read TGTGCCAGCGCCGCCCAGACGGACGTCTCCTACGAGCAGTACTTC. It encodes CASAAQTDVSYEQYF.

The V call is TRBV3-1, the J call TRBJ1-2; no firm D call. The germline V and J ends were trimmed by 2 bases and 1 base, with 11 bases remaining between them. There are 15 residues in the CDR3. Germline lookup yields CDR1 LGHDT and CDR2 YNNKEL (reference sequence). CDR3 amino acids: CASSQSATVNYGYTF. Written as DNA, the CDR3 is TGTGCCAGCAGCCAAAGTGCTACCGTTAACTATGGCTACACCTTC.

This clonotype has at least ten counts. The rearrangement joins TRBV18 to TRBJ1-1; no definite D call. Germline lookup yields CDR1 KGHSH and CDR2 LQKENI. Trimming stripped 0 bases from V and 3 bases from J, with 8 bases between. The CDR3 length is 14 residues. The CDR3 DNA follows: TGTGCCAGCTCACCACCGTTACGTTACACTGAAGCTTTCTTT. Amino acid sequence: CASSPPLRYTEAFF.

This clonotype came up many times. The chain couples TRBV27 to TRBJ2-3; TRBD1 agrees at 7 bases. Germline CDR1 is MNHEY and CDR2 is SMNVEV (reference sequence). J was trimmed by 4 bases and V by 6 bases; bases with no gene match: 4. This CDR3 has 13 residues. CDR3 region: CASSLTGADTQYF. The CDR3 region has the DNA TGTGCCAGCAGCCTTACAGGGGCAGATACGCAGTATTTT.

This clonotype was seen a few times. This chain connects TRBV20-1 to TRBJ2-5, with D maybe TRBD2 (6 bases). Germline V gene sequence: CDR1 DFQATT, CDR2 SNEGSKA (reference sequence). The CDR3 consists of 20 residues. V lost 3 bases to trimming and J lost 7 bases, with 36 bases between them. CDR3 region: CSASIPPSSWAGIRPGTQYF. The DNA of the CDR3 is TGCAGTGCTAGTATCCCTCCGAGCTCCTGGGCGGGAATCCGACCGGGGACCCAGTACTTC.

Ten or more counts support this clonotype. The chain carries TRBV12-3 or TRBV12-4 and TRBJ2-1; possibly TRBD1 or TRBD2 for D (5 bases each). The CDR3 loop spans 14 amino acids. The V end lost 5 bases, the J end lost 6 bases, and 14 bases lay between the germline ends. The CDR3 is CASSPGPNFNEQFF. Here the CDR3 DNA reads TGTGCCAGCAGTCCGGGACCGAACTTCAATGAGCAGTTCTTC.

This clonotype showed up many times. The genes are TRBV30 and TRBJ2-1; TRBD2 agrees at 8 bases. Germline CDR1 reads GTSNPN; CDR2 reads SVGIG (reference sequence). The J segment lost 6 bases and the V segment lost 3 bases, leaving 10 bases of the junction unmatched. This CDR3 is built from 15 residues. The CDR3, as DNA: TGTGCCTGGAGACCCTTGCGGGAGGTTCTCAATGAGCAGTTCTTC. Translated, it gives CAWRPLREVLNEQFF.

This clonotype appeared many times. The V call is TRBV7-2, the J call TRBJ1-2; D possibly corresponds to TRBD1 (5 bases). V lost 7 bases and J 4 bases, leaving 19 bases between the germline ends. The CDR3 length is 15 residues. Germline-derived CDR1 and CDR2 are SGHTA and FQGNSA. CDR3: CASTPGGAMSYGYTF. CDR3 in DNA: TGTGCCAGCACCCCCGGTGGGGCTATGTCCTATGGCTACACCTTC.

The rearrangement uses TRBV7-2 and TRBJ2-7; no definite D call. CDR1 and CDR2 from the germline V gene are SGHTA and FQGNSA. CDR3 length: 13 residues. Trimming took off 0 bases at V and 3 bases at J, with 6 bases between the two ends. CDR3 nucleotide sequence: TGTGCCAGCAGCTTAGCTGGCAGCTACGAGCAGTACTTC. Translation: CASSLAGSYEQYF.